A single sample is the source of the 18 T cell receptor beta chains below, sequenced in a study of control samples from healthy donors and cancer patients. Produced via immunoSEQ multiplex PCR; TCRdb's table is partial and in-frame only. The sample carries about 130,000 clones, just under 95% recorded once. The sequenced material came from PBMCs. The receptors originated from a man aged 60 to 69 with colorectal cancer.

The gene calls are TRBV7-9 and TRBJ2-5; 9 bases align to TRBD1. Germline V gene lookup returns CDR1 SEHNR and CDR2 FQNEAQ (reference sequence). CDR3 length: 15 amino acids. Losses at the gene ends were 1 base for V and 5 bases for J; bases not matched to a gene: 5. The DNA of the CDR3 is TGTGCCAGCAGCTTAGACAGGGGGCGCGTTGAGACCCAGTACTTC. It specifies CASSLDRGRVETQYF.

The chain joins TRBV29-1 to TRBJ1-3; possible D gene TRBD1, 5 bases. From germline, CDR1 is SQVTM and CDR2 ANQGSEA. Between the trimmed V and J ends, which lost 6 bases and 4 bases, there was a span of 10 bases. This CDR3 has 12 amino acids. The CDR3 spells CSVRAYGNTIYF. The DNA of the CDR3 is TGCAGCGTCAGGGCGTACGGAAACACCATATATTTT.

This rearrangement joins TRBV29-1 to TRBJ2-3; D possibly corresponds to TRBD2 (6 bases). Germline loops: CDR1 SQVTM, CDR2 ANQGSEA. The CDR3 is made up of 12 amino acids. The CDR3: CSMGGEADTQYF. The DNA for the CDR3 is TGCTCCATGGGGGGAGAGGCAGATACGCAGTATTTT.

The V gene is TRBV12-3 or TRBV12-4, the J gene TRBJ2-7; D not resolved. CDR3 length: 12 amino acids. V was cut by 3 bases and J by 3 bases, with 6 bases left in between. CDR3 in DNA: TGTGCCAGCAGTTTCTTCCGCTACGAGCAGTACTTC. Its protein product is CASSFFRYEQYF.

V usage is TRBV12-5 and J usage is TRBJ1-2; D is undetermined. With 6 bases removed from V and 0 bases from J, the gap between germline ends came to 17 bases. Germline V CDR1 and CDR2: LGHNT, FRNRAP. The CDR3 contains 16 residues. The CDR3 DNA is TGTGCTAGTGGCCGGGCCCAGTCCGTGTCTAACTATGGCTACACCTTC. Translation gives CASGRAQSVSNYGYTF.

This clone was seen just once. The CDR3 sequence is CASSLGDGRDRGQYF. CDR3 nucleotide sequence: TGTGCCAGCAGCCTTGGAGATGGCCGGGATAGGGGGCAGTACTTC. V gene TRBV11-2 combines with J gene TRBJ2-7; D may match TRBD1 or TRBD2 (5 bases each). In germline, CDR1 is SGHAT, CDR2 FQNNGV. CDR3 length: 15 amino acids. V lost 5 bases and J lost 9, with 23 bases in between.

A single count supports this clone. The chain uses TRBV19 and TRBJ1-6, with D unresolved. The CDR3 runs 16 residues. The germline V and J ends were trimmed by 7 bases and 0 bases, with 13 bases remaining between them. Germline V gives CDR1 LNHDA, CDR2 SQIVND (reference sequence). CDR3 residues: CASNPASSSYNSPLHF. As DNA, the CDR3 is TGTGCCAGTAATCCGGCCTCGAGCTCCTATAATTCACCCCTCCACTTT. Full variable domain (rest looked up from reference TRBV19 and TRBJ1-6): DGGITQSPKYLFRKEGQNVTLSCEQNLNHDAMYWYRQDPGQGLRLIYYSQIVNDFQKGDIAEGYSVSREKKESFPLTVTSAQKNPTAFYLCASNPASSSYNSPLHFGNGTRLTVT.

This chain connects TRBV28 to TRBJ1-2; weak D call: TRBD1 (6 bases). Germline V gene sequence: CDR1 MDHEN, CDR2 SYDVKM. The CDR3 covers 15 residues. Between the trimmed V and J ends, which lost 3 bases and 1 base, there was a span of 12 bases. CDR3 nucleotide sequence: TGTGCCAGCAGTTTCCCGGCGGACAGTAACTATGGCTACACCTTC. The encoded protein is CASSFPADSNYGYTF.

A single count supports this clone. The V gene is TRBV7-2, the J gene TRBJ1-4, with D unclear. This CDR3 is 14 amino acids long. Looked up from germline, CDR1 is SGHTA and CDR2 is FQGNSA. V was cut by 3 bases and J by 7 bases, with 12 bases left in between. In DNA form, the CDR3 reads TGTGCCAGCAGCTTTGAAGTCGTCGGTGAAAAACTGTTTTTT. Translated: CASSFEVVGEKLFF.

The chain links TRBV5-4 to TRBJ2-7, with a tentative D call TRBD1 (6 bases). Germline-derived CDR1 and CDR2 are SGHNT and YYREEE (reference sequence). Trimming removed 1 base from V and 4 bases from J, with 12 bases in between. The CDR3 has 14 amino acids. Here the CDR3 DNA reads TGTGCCAGCAGCTTGAAGGACAGATCGTACGAGCAGTACTTC. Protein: CASSLKDRSYEQYF.

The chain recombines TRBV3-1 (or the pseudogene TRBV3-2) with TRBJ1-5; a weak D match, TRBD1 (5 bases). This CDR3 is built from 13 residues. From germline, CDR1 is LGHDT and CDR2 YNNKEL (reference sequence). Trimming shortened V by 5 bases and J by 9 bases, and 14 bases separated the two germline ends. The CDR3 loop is CASSIRQGGPQHF. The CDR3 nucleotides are TGTGCCAGCAGCATCCGGCAGGGTGGGCCCCAGCATTTT.

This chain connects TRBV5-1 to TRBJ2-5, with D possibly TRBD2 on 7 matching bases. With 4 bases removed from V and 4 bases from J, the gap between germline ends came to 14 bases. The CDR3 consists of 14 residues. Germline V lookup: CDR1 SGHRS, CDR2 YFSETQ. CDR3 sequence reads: CASSPGGARETQYF. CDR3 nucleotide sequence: TGCGCCAGCAGCCCTGGGGGGGCGAGAGAGACCCAGTACTTC.

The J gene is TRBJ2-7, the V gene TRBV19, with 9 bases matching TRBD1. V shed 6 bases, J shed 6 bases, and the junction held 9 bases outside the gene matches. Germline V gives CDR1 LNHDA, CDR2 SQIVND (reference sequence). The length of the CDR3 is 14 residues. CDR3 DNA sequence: TGTGCCAGTAGGCCGGGACAGGGTGGGGGCGAGCAGTACTTC. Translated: CASRPGQGGGEQYF. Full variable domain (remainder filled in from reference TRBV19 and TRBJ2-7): DGGITQSPKYLFRKEGQNVTLSCEQNLNHDAMYWYRQDPGQGLRLIYYSQIVNDFQKGDIAEGYSVSREKKESFPLTVTSAQKNPTAFYLCASRPGQGGGEQYFGPGTRLTVT.

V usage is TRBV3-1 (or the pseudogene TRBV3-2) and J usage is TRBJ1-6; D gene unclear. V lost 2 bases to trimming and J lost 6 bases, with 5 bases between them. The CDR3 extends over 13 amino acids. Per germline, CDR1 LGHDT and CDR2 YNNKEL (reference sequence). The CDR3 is CASSQISNSPLHF. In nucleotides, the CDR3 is TGTGCCAGCAGCCAAATTAGTAATTCACCCCTCCACTTT.

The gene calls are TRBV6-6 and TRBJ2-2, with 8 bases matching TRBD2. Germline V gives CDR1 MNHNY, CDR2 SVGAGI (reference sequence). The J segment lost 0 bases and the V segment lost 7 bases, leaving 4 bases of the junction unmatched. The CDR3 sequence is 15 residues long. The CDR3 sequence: CASTPGGANTGELFF. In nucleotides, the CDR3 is TGTGCCAGCACCCCCGGGGGGGCGAACACCGGGGAGCTGTTTTTT.

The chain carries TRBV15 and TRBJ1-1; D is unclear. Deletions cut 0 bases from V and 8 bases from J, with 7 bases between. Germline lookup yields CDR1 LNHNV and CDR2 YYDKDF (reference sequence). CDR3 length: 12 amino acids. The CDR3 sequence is CATSRDKREAFF. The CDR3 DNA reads TGTGCCACCAGCAGAGATAAGAGAGAAGCTTTCTTT.

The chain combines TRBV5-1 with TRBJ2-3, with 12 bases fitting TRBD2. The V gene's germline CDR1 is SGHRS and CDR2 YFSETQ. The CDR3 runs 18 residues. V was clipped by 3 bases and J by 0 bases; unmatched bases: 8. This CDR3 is CASSSTSGGGFSTDTQYF. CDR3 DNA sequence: TGCGCCAGCAGCTCGACTAGCGGGGGCGGTTTTAGCACAGATACGCAGTATTTT.

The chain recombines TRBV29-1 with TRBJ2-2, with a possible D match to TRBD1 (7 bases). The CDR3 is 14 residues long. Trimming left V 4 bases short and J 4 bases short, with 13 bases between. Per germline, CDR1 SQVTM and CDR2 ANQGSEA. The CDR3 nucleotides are TGCAGCGTTGTGGGCAGGGGGGCCACCGGGGAGCTGTTTTTT. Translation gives CSVVGRGATGELFF.